Included here is one TCR beta chain sequence, with context. Its antigen is unidentified. This specimen belongs to a study of cytomegalovirus exposure and HLA in healthy donors. Researchers ran the PCR with 60 Vbeta and 13 Jbeta primers. Produced via immunoSEQ multiplex PCR; TCRdb's table is partial and in-frame only. Among about 150,000 clones listed, approximately 80% were seen once. Donors showed nominal health when sampled, although they likely had unrecorded immune exposures. The CDR3 covers 17 residues. V shed 5 bases and J 0 bases; nucleotides not matched to a gene: 10. Germline values: CDR1 SGHVT, CDR2 SQSDAQ. Notes on the study in general: Reports described diagnosis of cytomegalovirus status by the classifier as highly specific and sensitive. Exclusion as indistinguishable affected some V segments, including TRBV6-2 and TRBV6-3. In vitro work confirmed that a few CMV-associated chains recognize CMV antigens.

This TCR was sampled from a woman in her thirties or forties in good health and CMV-seronegative. The gene calls are TRBV7-4 and TRBJ2-4; 7 positions match TRBD1. Sequenced: PBMCs. CDR3 loop: CASSRDSKLLAKNIQYF. In nucleotides, the CDR3 is TGTGCCAGCAGCAGGGACAGTAAATTGTTAGCCAAAAACATTCAGTACTTC.